In this sample, the clone carrying this T cell receptor beta chain turned up once. This sample was taken from a study of blood T cell repertoires in COVID-19. Background on the study: In each case, the material was cDNA or gDNA derived from T cells, B-cell-depleted T cells, or PBMCs.

Assay: immunoSEQ multiplex PCR; the TCRdb copy retains only in-frame clones and omits some. Here the sample spans around 140,000 clones, 87% being singletons. Participant ages covered about 18 to 95 years across some 25 US areas. Clinical history as reported by participants underpinned cohort assignment. The length of the CDR3 is 11 residues. The chain has TRBV21-1 and TRBJ2-7; TRBD1 reflects the table's D call only, with no check against the DNA. TRBV21-1 is assigned pseudogene status. This receptor was identified in a man aged 60 to 75 who had recovered from COVID-19. Sequenced input: PBMCs or T cells enriched from blood (not recorded which). The CDR3, as DNA: TGTGCCAGGCGTGGACAGGGGAGGCAGTACTTC. Residues: CARRGQGRQYF.